The 15 T cell receptor beta chains given below trace back to one sample, sequenced in a study of CD8 T cells in Susac syndrome. Reverse transcription of roughly 0.5 to 1 ug RNA used random hexamers. TCRdb ran MiXCR on the immunoSEQ multiplex PCR reads and lists one entry per CDR3 protein. The sample yields around 79,000 distinct CDR3 sequences, around 94% seen once. The specimen sequenced was CD8+ T cells from PBMCs. Receptors originate from a human donor with Susac syndrome.

This sequence joins TRBV9 and TRBJ2-5; the match to TRBD2 covers 12 bases. Germline assignment: CDR1 SGDLS and CDR2 YYNGEE. The CDR3 spans 17 residues. V lost 3 bases, J lost 0 bases, and 6 bases stayed unmatched. This chain's CDR3 is CASSAGLAGRYQETQYF. DNA of the CDR3: TGTGCCAGCAGCGCTGGACTAGCGGGGAGGTACCAAGAGACCCAGTACTTC.

J is TRBJ2-7 and V is TRBV6-2 or TRBV6-3; 8 bases are a match to TRBD2. The CDR3 has 13 amino acids. The germline V gene has CDR1 MNHEY and CDR2 SVGEGT. V gave up 4 bases and J gave up 6 bases; unmatched junction bases: 5. The CDR3, as DNA: TGTGCCAGCAGTTTTCGGGGGGGCCCCGAGCAGTACTTC. Amino acids: CASSFRGGPEQYF.

The V call is TRBV5-1, the J call TRBJ2-3; 8 bases fit TRBD2. The CDR3 runs 15 residues. The trim removed 2 bases at V and 4 bases at J, leaving 6 bases unmatched. Germline V gene sequence: CDR1 SGHRS, CDR2 YFSETQ. Here the CDR3 DNA reads TGCGCCAGCAGCTTTCCGGGGGGGGGCCCAGATACGCAGTATTTT. Encoded protein: CASSFPGGGPDTQYF. The full variable domain, with the rest looked up from reference TRBV5-1 and TRBJ2-3, is KAGVTQTPRYLIKTRGQQVTLSCSPISGHRSVSWYQQTPGQGLQFLFEYFSETQRNKGNFPGRFSGRQFSNSRSEMNVSTLELGDSALYLCASSFPGGGPDTQYFGPGTRLTVL.

The chain is built from TRBV27 and TRBJ2-3, with D perhaps being TRBD1 or TRBD2 (5 bases each). Trimming stripped 3 bases from V and 5 bases from J, with 9 bases between. The CDR3 spans 13 residues. Germline V gene sequence: CDR1 MNHEY, CDR2 SMNVEV (reference sequence). The CDR3 here is CASSLSGRDTQYF. The CDR3, as DNA: TGTGCCAGCAGTTTGTCAGGGAGAGATACGCAGTATTTT.

The V gene is TRBV20-1, the J gene TRBJ1-1; TRBD1 aligns across 9 bases. Trimming at V came to 3 bases and at J to 8 bases, leaving 10 bases not matched to a gene. The V gene's germline CDR1 is DFQATT and CDR2 SNEGSKA (reference sequence). CDR3 size: 14 residues. CDR3 sequence reads: CSAREGQGNKEAFF. The CDR3 DNA reads TGCAGTGCTAGGGAGGGACAGGGAAACAAAGAAGCTTTCTTT.

This rearrangement joins TRBV27 to TRBJ2-3; TRBD2 aligns across 9 bases. CDR3 length: 13 amino acids. Trimming at V came to 4 bases and at J to 13 bases, leaving 9 bases not matched to a gene. Germline V lookup: CDR1 MNHEY, CDR2 SMNVEV (reference sequence). This chain's CDR3 is CASSSRTGTSKYF. CDR3 DNA: TGTGCCAGCAGTTCTAGAACCGGGACTAGCAAGTATTTT.

The V and J genes are TRBV3-1 and TRBJ2-3, with 8 nucleotides matching TRBD2. Trimming took 0 bases from V and 3 from J; bases not matched to a gene: 5. The CDR3 consists of 16 residues. Germline CDR1 reads LGHDT; CDR2 reads YNNKEL (reference sequence). DNA of the CDR3: TGTGCCAGCAGCCAAGATACGGGGGGGCCAACAGATACGCAGTATTTT. Its translation: CASSQDTGGPTDTQYF.

The chain recombines TRBV9 with TRBJ2-5, with 10 positions matching TRBD2. CDR1 and CDR2 from the germline V gene are SGDLS and YYNGEE. The CDR3 contains 18 residues. The J segment lost 2 bases and the V segment lost 0 bases, leaving 10 bases of the junction unmatched. The CDR3 region has the DNA TGTGCCAGCAGCGTAGCGGGGTTAGCGGGGGGTCAACAAGAGACCCAGTACTTC. It specifies CASSVAGLAGGQQETQYF.

This chain connects TRBV9 to TRBJ1-1; maybe TRBD1 (5 bases). The CDR3 is 14 residues long. CDR1 is SGDLS, CDR2 YYNGEE, per germline. Trimming pared 6 bases from V and 4 bases from J, leaving 16 bases between. The CDR3 region is CASTAGQGGTEAFF. For the CDR3, the DNA is TGTGCCAGCACCGCCGGGCAGGGAGGCACTGAAGCTTTCTTT.

The rearrangement joins TRBV25-1 to TRBJ2-1; a weak D match, TRBD1 (6 bases). Germline CDR1 is MGHDK and CDR2 is SYGVNS. Trimming removed 5 bases at V and 4 bases at J, with 9 bases between. The CDR3 loop spans 13 amino acids. The CDR3 here is CASSRQGYNEQFF. In DNA form, the CDR3 reads TGTGCCAGCAGTCGTCAGGGGTACAATGAGCAGTTCTTC.

The chain is built from TRBV6-5 and TRBJ2-1; 8 bases are shared with TRBD2. Trimming took 6 bases from V and 8 from J; bases not matched to a gene: 12. The CDR3 loop spans 15 amino acids. Germline V gene data show CDR1 as MNHEY and CDR2 as SVGAGI. The CDR3 here is CASSYAGGALDEQFF. CDR3 coding DNA: TGTGCCAGCAGCTATGCGGGGGGCGCCCTCGATGAGCAGTTCTTC.

This sequence joins TRBV5-1 and TRBJ2-7; no reliable D call. CDR3 size: 14 residues. The V and J ends lost 2 bases and 3 bases respectively, with 12 bases between them. From germline, CDR1 is SGHRS and CDR2 YFSETQ. This chain's CDR3 is CASSFNSLFYEQYF. The CDR3 region has the DNA TGCGCCAGCAGCTTTAACAGTTTGTTCTACGAGCAGTACTTC.

This clonotype was found once. The CDR3 nucleotides read TGCAGCGTTGAAGCTCGGGCCAGACCGGGGCACCGGGGAGGCTACACCTTC. Translated, it gives CSVEARARPGHRGGYTF. The chain employs TRBV29-1 and TRBJ1-2, with D tentatively TRBD1 (5 bases). Germline CDR1 reads SQVTM; CDR2 reads ANQGSEA. This CDR3 is built from 17 residues. Trimming removed 1 base at V and 8 bases at J, with 26 bases between.

V gene TRBV6-2 or TRBV6-3 combines with J gene TRBJ2-2, with D hard to call. This CDR3 has 12 residues. Trimming pared 0 bases from V and 11 bases from J, leaving 7 bases between. Germline values: CDR1 MNHEY, CDR2 SVGEGT. CDR3 region: CASSYSPRELFF. CDR3 nucleotide sequence: TGTGCCAGCAGTTACTCACCCCGAGAGCTGTTTTTT.

This clonotype showed up just once. This chain joins TRBV2 and TRBJ2-1; 8 bases map to TRBD2. Germline V gene data show CDR1 as SNHLY and CDR2 as FYNNEI. This CDR3 contains 14 residues. The J segment lost 6 bases and the V segment lost 8 bases, leaving 9 bases of the junction unmatched. CDR3 sequence: CASGGRGGPNEQFF. As DNA, the CDR3 is TGTGCCAGCGGTGGACGGGGGGGACCCAATGAGCAGTTCTTC.